The 23 T cell receptor beta chains below all came from one sample that was sequenced in a study of graft-versus-host responses after intestinal transplantation. Data came from immunoSEQ multiplex PCR; TCRdb stores just in-frame clones and leaves some out. Among almost 8,500 clones listed, over 90% were seen once. This specimen was PBMCs, taken 11 days after intestinal transplantation. The receptor source for this set is a human patient who received an intestinal transplant, so some T cells may come from the graft donor.

The chain uses TRBV29-1 and TRBJ2-2, with D uncertain. The germline CDR1 and CDR2 sequences are SQVTM and ANQGSEA. This CDR3 region has 14 residues. Trimming removed 2 bases from V and 6 bases from J, with 13 bases in between. DNA of the CDR3: TGCAGCGTTGAACGGCAGGCTTTTTCCGGGGAGCTGTTTTTT. This gives the protein CSVERQAFSGELFF.

This clone is a singleton in its sample. V gene TRBV4-1 combines with J gene TRBJ1-5; D uncertain. Germline V gives CDR1 MGHRA, CDR2 YSYEKL. CDR3 length: 18 residues. Deletions cut 1 base from V and 0 bases from J, with 16 bases between. CDR3 sequence reads: CASSQGPAEEYSNQPQHF. CDR3 in DNA: TGCGCCAGCAGCCAAGGACCCGCCGAGGAATATAGCAATCAGCCCCAGCATTTT.

The chain employs TRBV11-2 and TRBJ2-2; 10 positions agree with TRBD1. V was clipped by 6 bases and J by 5 bases; unmatched bases: 9. There are 16 residues in the CDR3. Germline CDR1 is SGHAT and CDR2 is FQNNGV. DNA of the CDR3: TGTGCCAGCAGTTTACCCGGGACAGGGGATACCGGGGAGCTGTTTTTT. It translates to CASSLPGTGDTGELFF.

This clone was observed a single time. V is TRBV15 and J is TRBJ2-2, with D uncertain. The CDR3 length is 14 residues. Germline values: CDR1 LNHNV, CDR2 YYDKDF (reference sequence). V was cut by 2 bases and J by 8 bases, with 12 bases left in between. In nucleotides, the CDR3 is TGTGCCACCAGCAGAAGCCAGCGAACAGGGGAGCTGTTTTTT. It yields the protein CATSRSQRTGELFF.

This sequence joins TRBV10-3 and TRBJ1-2; 9 nucleotides match TRBD1. The V segment lost 9 bases and the J segment 5 bases; nucleotides outside the gene matches: 7. The CDR3 consists of 13 residues. Germline V gene lookup returns CDR1 ENHRY and CDR2 SYGVKD. The CDR3 region is CAMRFGTGYGYTF. As DNA, the CDR3 is TGTGCCATGCGTTTCGGGACAGGGTATGGCTACACCTTC.

The chain is built from TRBV6-6 and TRBJ1-5; D remains unclear. The CDR3 is 14 residues long. Deletions cut 4 bases from V and 9 bases from J, with 16 bases between. Germline V CDR1 and CDR2: MNHNY, SVGAGI (reference sequence). The CDR3 loop is CASSSRPDLWPQHF. The CDR3, as DNA: TGTGCCAGCAGTTCCAGGCCGGATCTCTGGCCCCAGCATTTT.

The V and J genes are TRBV30 and TRBJ1-2; TRBD1 matches 9 bases. V lost 3 bases, J lost 4 bases, and 15 bases stayed unmatched. This CDR3 comprises 17 residues. Germline V gives CDR1 GTSNPN, CDR2 SVGIG (reference sequence). The CDR3, as DNA: TGTGCCTGGAGCTACAGGGGGCAGGGGGCGATTGGCTATGGCTACACCTTC. Amino acids: CAWSYRGQGAIGYGYTF.

DNA of the CDR3: TGTGCCAGCAGTCGTACAGGGGGCGGGACTGAAGCTTTCTTT. As protein: CASSRTGGGTEAFF. This chain uses TRBV6-1 with TRBJ1-1, with 9 positions matching TRBD1. J lost 5 bases, V lost 5 bases, and 6 bases had no gene match. This CDR3 is built from 14 residues. Germline CDR1 reads MNHNS; CDR2 reads SASEGT.

This sequence joins TRBV27 and TRBJ2-7; 8 bases are shared with TRBD2. V was clipped by 3 bases and J by 5 bases; unmatched bases: 3. Germline lookup yields CDR1 MNHEY and CDR2 SMNVEV (reference sequence). The CDR3 runs to 13 residues. The CDR3 coding sequence is TGTGCCAGCAGTTTCCGGGAGGGGAACGAGCAGTACTTC. Its translation: CASSFREGNEQYF.

This sequence joins TRBV6-5 and TRBJ2-1, with D possibly matching TRBD2 (5 bases). Germline V lookup: CDR1 MNHEY, CDR2 SVGAGI. The V end was cut by 0 bases, the J end by 3 bases, with 9 bases between. This CDR3 has 15 amino acids. CDR3 DNA: TGTGCCAGCAGTTACTCGGACTCCAACTACAATGAGCAGTTCTTC. As protein: CASSYSDSNYNEQFF.

The chain links TRBV9 to TRBJ1-1, with 9 bases matching TRBD1. This CDR3 contains 14 residues. Germline trimming cut 5 bases from V and 4 bases from J; bases unmatched to any gene: 6. Germline V gene lookup returns CDR1 SGDLS and CDR2 YYNGEE. CDR3 nucleotides: TGTGCCAGCAGTAAGACAGGGGGGGGCACTGAAGCTTTCTTT. Encoded protein: CASSKTGGGTEAFF.

This chain joins TRBV7-9 and TRBJ1-1, with D maybe TRBD1 (6 bases). The CDR3 has 17 residues. CDR1 is SEHNR, CDR2 FQNEAQ, per germline (reference sequence). With 5 bases removed from V and 1 base from J, the gap between germline ends came to 20 bases. For the CDR3, the DNA is TGTGCCAGCAGCAGCACGCCTGAGGGACACGAGAACACTGAAGCTTTCTTT. Encoded protein: CASSSTPEGHENTEAFF.

The rearrangement links TRBV25-1 to TRBJ2-5; 9 nucleotides align to TRBD2. This CDR3 region has 16 residues. Trimming at V came to 1 base and at J to 0 bases, leaving 3 bases not matched to a gene. The germline V gene has CDR1 MGHDK and CDR2 SYGVNS. The CDR3 reads CASSEFQRGDQETQYF. For the CDR3, the DNA is TGTGCCAGCAGTGAATTCCAGCGGGGGGACCAAGAGACCCAGTACTTC.

The J gene is TRBJ2-3, the V gene TRBV4-2, with D perhaps TRBD1 (6 bases). Trimming removed 1 base at V and 5 bases at J, with 19 bases between. CDR1 is LGHNA, CDR2 YNFKEQ, per germline. This CDR3 spans 17 amino acids. The CDR3 region is CASSQGLETGQGDTQYF. The CDR3 DNA reads TGTGCCAGCAGCCAAGGGTTGGAAACAGGGCAAGGAGATACGCAGTATTTT.

The chain links TRBV6-6 to TRBJ2-1; 14 nucleotides match TRBD2. The CDR3 loop spans 16 amino acids. Germline V gene sequence: CDR1 MNHNY, CDR2 SVGAGI (reference sequence). The V and J ends lost 5 bases and 8 bases, in that order; junction bases with no gene match: 8. CDR3 sequence (DNA): TGTGCCAGCAGTACCGGACTAGCGGGGGGAGAGGATGAGCAGTTCTTC. Its translation: CASSTGLAGGEDEQFF.

This chain links TRBV6-1 with TRBJ1-2, with unresolved D. The germline gives CDR1 MNHNS, CDR2 SASEGT. The CDR3 length is 13 residues. Trimming cost V 6 bases and J 1 base, with 9 bases left between them. CDR3 in amino acids: CASRLHNNYGYTF. CDR3 nucleotide sequence: TGTGCCAGCAGGTTACACAATAACTATGGCTACACCTTC.

The chain combines TRBV6-5 with TRBJ2-7; 7 bases match TRBD1. After removal of 7 bases from V and 2 bases from J, the junction contained 8 bases not matched to a gene. This CDR3 has 14 residues. Germline CDR1 and CDR2: MNHEY and SVGAGI. The CDR3 region has the DNA TGTGCCAGCAAGAGGGGACAGATAGCCTACGAGCAGTACGTC. Translating gives CASKRGQIAYEQYV.

The chain uses TRBV6-5 and TRBJ1-2, with 7 bases matching TRBD1. The CDR3 covers 13 residues. The germline V gene encodes CDR1 MNHEY and CDR2 SVGAGI. J lost 4 bases, V lost 4 bases, and 3 bases had no gene match. The CDR3 loop is CASSSWDSYGYTF. Here the CDR3 DNA reads TGTGCCAGCAGTTCCTGGGACAGCTATGGCTACACCTTC.

This rearrangement joins TRBV7-2 to TRBJ1-3; no reliable D call. Germline V CDR1 and CDR2: SGHTA, FQGNSA. The CDR3 is made up of 15 amino acids. V was cut by 0 bases and J by 4 bases, with 10 bases left in between. CDR3: CASSLANLPGNTIYF. The CDR3, as DNA: TGTGCCAGCAGCTTAGCGAACCTACCAGGAAACACCATATATTTT. The variable domain in full, completed from reference TRBV7-2 and TRBJ1-3, reads GAGVSQSPSNKVTEKGKDVELRCDPISGHTALYWYRQSLGQGLEFLIYFQGNSAPDKSGLPSDRFSAERTGGSVSTLTIQRTQQEDSAVYLCASSLANLPGNTIYFGEGSWLTVV.

The genes are TRBV19 and TRBJ1-5; possibly TRBD1 for D (6 bases). The CDR3 spans 18 residues. The germline V gene encodes CDR1 LNHDA and CDR2 SQIVND (reference sequence). V lost 7 bases and J 2 bases, leaving 24 bases between the germline ends. CDR3 region: CASTLGKAGGGGNQPQHF. In DNA, the CDR3 is TGTGCCAGTACCCTAGGGAAAGCGGGGGGCGGAGGCAATCAGCCCCAGCATTTT.

The chain carries TRBV2 and TRBJ2-3, with 12 bases identical to TRBD1. CDR1 and CDR2 (germline): SNHLY, FYNNEI. Losses at the gene ends were 6 bases for V and 4 bases for J; bases not matched to a gene: 11. The CDR3 has 17 residues. CDR3 protein: CASSVQKGTGGSDTQYF. DNA for the CDR3: TGTGCCAGCAGCGTGCAGAAGGGGACAGGGGGCTCAGATACGCAGTATTTT. Complete variable domain (other parts from reference TRBV2 and TRBJ2-3): EPEVTQTPSHQVTQMGQEVILRCVPISNHLYFYWYRQILGQKVEFLVSFYNNEISEKSEIFDDQFSVERPDGSNFTLKIRSTKLEDSAMYFCASSVQKGTGGSDTQYFGPGTRLTVL.

V and J are TRBV29-1 and TRBJ1-2; no reliable D call. CDR1 is SQVTM, CDR2 ANQGSEA, per germline. The CDR3 loop spans 12 amino acids. V dropped 4 bases and J dropped 7 bases, with 13 bases sitting between them. The chain's CDR3 is CSVGRRYAGYTF. DNA of the CDR3: TGCAGCGTTGGACGGAGGTATGCTGGCTACACCTTC.

CDR3 nucleotide sequence: TGTGCCAGCAGCTATGCAGGGCAAAGCGCTGAAGCTTTCTTT. It codes for CASSYAGQSAEAFF. V usage is TRBV5-6 and J usage is TRBJ1-1, with D tentatively TRBD1 (5 bases). This CDR3 spans 14 amino acids. From germline, CDR1 is SGHDT and CDR2 YYEEEE. The V gene lost 3 bases and the J gene lost 6 bases, with 15 bases spanning the gap. Looking up the rest from reference TRBV5-6 and TRBJ1-1 gives the full variable domain: DAGVTQSPTHLIKTRGQQVTLRCSPKSGHDTVSWYQQALGQGPQFIFQYYEEEERQRGNFPDRFSGHQFPNYSSELNVNALLLGDSALYLCASSYAGQSAEAFFGQGTRLTVV.